The subject of this entry is one T cell receptor (beta chain). This clonotype showed up just a few times. What this receptor recognizes is not known. It has no much larger one-base neighbor in the sample; base qualities were not kept. These data are taken from a study of response to subunit inactivated influenza vaccine (dated by TCRdb to 2016 to 2019). Background on the whole study: Deep quantitative T cell receptor repertoire profiling was used in the study to track responses to a trivalent subunit inactivated influenza vaccine.

From the cysteine through the phenylalanine, the CDR3 covers 13 amino acids. Only CDR3 DNA remains: 39 bases, in frame from the first base. The CDR1 and CDR2 encoded by the germline V gene (reference sequence) are DFQATT and SNEGSKA. Between the V and J ends, shortened by 4 bases and 2 bases respectively, the junction contains 9 bases. Study-wide conclusions, independent of this receptor: The authors proposed that each seasonal influenza vaccination may bring in only a limited number of new T cells.

Library method: RT-PCR. Sequencing was performed on an Illumina HiSeq 2500. In TCRdb, the public reads were trimmed at Q25 with fastp and aligned with MiXCR, with productive beta chains retained. Rows are combined by CDR3 protein, so each entry shows the most common genes and DNA. The sample data list about 830,000 distinct CDR3 sequences, and around 18% of these were observed just once. Approximately 11% of the sample comes from the top ten. The sample here was PBMCs from blood, taken roughly 5 days after vaccination. The rearranged segments are TRBV20-1 and TRBJ2-1; a weak D assignment points to TRBD1 (6 bases agree). The receptor was derived from a man in his fifties or sixties who received an inactivated influenza vaccine. Donor details come from another sample of the same person, matched by shared clones. Here the CDR3 is given as CSATGATYNEQFF. The bases are TGCAGTGCTACAGGGGCCACCTACAATGAGCAGTTCTTC.